These 5 T cell receptor beta chains originate from one sample sequenced in a study of OX40 agonist ivuxolimab in advanced cancers. Repertoires were generated with immunoSEQ multiplex PCR, while TCRdb's copy carries only in-frame clones and drops some. Here the sample spans about 58,000 clones, over 80% being singletons. Sample: CD4+ or CD8+ T cells sorted from blood, taken in a trial of the OX40 agonist ivuxolimab. These receptors were taken from an adult with an advanced solid tumor such as melanoma, head and neck, liver or kidney cancer.

The chain carries TRBV27 and TRBJ2-2; D is uncertain. Trimming removed 6 bases at V and 3 bases at J, with 5 bases between. CDR3 length: 12 amino acids. From germline, CDR1 is MNHEY and CDR2 SMNVEV (reference sequence). The CDR3: CASRDYTGELFF. DNA for the CDR3: TGTGCCAGCAGGGATTACACCGGGGAGCTGTTTTTT.

The chain couples TRBV7-6 to TRBJ2-1; TRBD2 matches 8 bases. The CDR3 consists of 15 residues. The J segment lost 6 bases and the V segment lost 1 base, leaving 5 bases of the junction unmatched. Per germline, CDR1 SGHVS and CDR2 FNYEAQ. The CDR3 DNA reads TGTGCCAGCAGCTTAGAAGCGGGAGCTATCAATGAGCAGTTCTTC. Its translation is CASSLEAGAINEQFF.

The J gene is TRBJ2-1, the V gene TRBV27, with 11 bases that match TRBD2. The CDR3 sequence is 16 residues long. Per germline, CDR1 MNHEY and CDR2 SMNVEV (reference sequence). The junction had 3 bases not matched to a gene; V was cut back by 3 bases and J by 2 bases. The CDR3 bases are TGTGCCAGCAGTTTGACTAGCGGGAAGGCCTACAATGAGCAGTTCTTC. Its translation: CASSLTSGKAYNEQFF.

The chain employs TRBV9 and TRBJ2-5; no clear D gene. Germline V gene sequence: CDR1 SGDLS, CDR2 YYNGEE. Trimming took 1 base from V and 2 from J, leaving 12 bases between them. CDR3 size: 15 residues. CDR3 loop: CASSVWGNRQETQYF. CDR3 in DNA: TGTGCCAGCAGCGTATGGGGAAATAGACAAGAGACCCAGTACTTC.

This clone was counted only a few times. The rearrangement uses TRBV6-1 and TRBJ2-7; D is ambiguous. Per germline, CDR1 MNHNS and CDR2 SASEGT. The CDR3 covers 15 residues. The germline V and J ends were trimmed by 1 base and 3 bases, with 13 bases remaining between them. The chain's CDR3 is CASSEGWLGGYEQYF. The DNA for the CDR3 is TGTGCCAGCAGTGAAGGGTGGCTAGGCGGCTACGAGCAGTACTTC.